The TCR beta chain described here comes from a study of molecular identifiers for immune sequencing clone quantification (dated by TCRdb to the late 2010s). Context from the whole study: For a replicate experiment, RNA from 20,000 or 100,000 naive CD8 T cells was divided into five aliquots, of which four were sequenced. This methods study benchmarked molecular-identifier clustering-based TCR repertoire sequencing (MIDCIRS) and TCR RNA copy counting, using CD8 T cells to do so.

The method was PCR. The sample was run on a NextSeq 500. Bulk TCR libraries were made following a previously described method, with the TCR primers given in Table S5. The Qiagen AllPrep DNA/RNA kit was used to purify total RNA. Before any analysis, reads coming from multiple sequencing runs of the same library were combined into one pool. The original pipeline was this. Reads were retained only if an exact TCR constant sequence was present, and the retained reads were trimmed to 150 nt and grouped according to their 12-nt molecular barcodes. Reads within each barcode group were sub-clustered using a 15% Levenshtein threshold, and quality-weighted consensus sequences were constructed for each RNA molecule. Non-functional sequences were excluded, and lower-count sequences lying one edit away from another sequence were also excluded. Based on fitting two negative binomial distributions, any barcode sub-cluster with under 20% of the maximum read count was discarded. TCRdb handled the public reads itself, with Q25 trimming in fastp and clone calling in MiXCR, and kept productive beta chains. Rows merge per CDR3 protein into single entries with the most common DNA and genes. These V and J calls are TCRdb output, not the study's own analysis. A total of roughly 300,000 distinct CDR3 sequences appear in this sample, roughly 24% of them only once. Together, the top ten hold 0.65% to 0.95% of the sample.

Summary of the overall study and its limitations: Naive libraries contained spiked-in Jurkat TCR RNA (roughly 10 copies' worth), which is not part of the donor repertoire. Spiked-in Jurkat TCR RNA equal to a single cell's worth was reported to be detectable even within 1,100,000 naive CD8 T cells. Highly expanded clone sizes could be underestimated if identical TCR molecules share a barcode. Without barcode sub-clustering, chimeric consensus sequences inflated TCR diversity; chimeras reached as high as 47%. In CMV-specific effector cells, over 97% of molecules were held by clones above 20 RNA copies, whereas under 1% of molecules were held by such clones in naive cells. Modeling estimated about three recovered TCR RNA copies per cell, compared with about 10 by digital PCR, which implies 25% to 30% capture efficiency.

Libraries of naive CD8 T cells were built from anywhere between about 20,000 and 1,000,000 sorted cells, with 10%, 30% or 50% of the purified RNA used. On a BD FACSAria II, naive CD8 T cells were FACS-sorted as CD8+CD4-CCR7+CD45RA+ and collected into RLT Plus buffer. To test detection sensitivity, Jurkat RNA equal to some 11 TCR copies was added to samples of about 19,000-1,100,000 naive CD8 T cells. Enrichment of CD8 T cells was done with RosetteSep CD8+ T Cell Enrichment Cocktail plus Ficoll-Paque, and ACK red cell lysis came afterward. A word on this clonotype: What antigen it recognizes has not been identified. Qualities for individual bases were not recorded, and no much larger clone is one base off.

V and J are truncated by 6 bases and 8 bases respectively, leaving an intervening sequence of 17 bases. CDR1 and CDR2 were assigned from the germline V gene as MNHEY and SVGAGI. The CDR3 covers 14 residues, taking in both the cysteine and the phenylalanine. The kept DNA is CDR3 alone, 42 bases in frame from the first base. This clonotype originated in a human donor in good health. Some libraries in this study had Jurkat cell RNA spiked in. The specimen sequenced was naive CD8+ T cells from blood, with Jurkat cell RNA spiked in. Reading the label with the study, this specimen's cell subset or site is: FACS-sorted CD8+CD4-CCR7+CD45RA+ naive T cells. The rearrangement joined TRBV6-5 to TRBJ1-5, and the D gene may be TRBD1, 5 bases matching. DNA sequence: TGTGCCAGCAGCCCCGGTGGGGGGAGGGAGCCCCAGCATTTT. The resulting protein is CASSPGGGREPQHF.